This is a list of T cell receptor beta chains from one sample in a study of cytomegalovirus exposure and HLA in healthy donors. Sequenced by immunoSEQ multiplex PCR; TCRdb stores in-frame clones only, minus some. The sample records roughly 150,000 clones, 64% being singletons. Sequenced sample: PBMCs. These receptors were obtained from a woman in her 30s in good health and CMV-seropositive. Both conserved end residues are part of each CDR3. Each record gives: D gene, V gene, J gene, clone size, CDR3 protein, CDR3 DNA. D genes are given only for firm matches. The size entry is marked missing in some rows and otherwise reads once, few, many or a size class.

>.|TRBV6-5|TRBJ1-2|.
CASSYNDGSDGYTF
TGTGCCAGCAGCTACAACGACGGGTCCGATGGCTACACCTTC
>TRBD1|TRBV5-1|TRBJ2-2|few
CASSLLGTGLTGELFF
TGCGCCAGCAGCCTGCTAGGGACAGGCCTCACCGGGGAGCTGTTTTTT
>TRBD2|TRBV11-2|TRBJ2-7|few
CASSPGLAGAYEQYF
TGTGCCAGCAGCCCCGGACTAGCGGGGGCCTACGAGCAGTACTTC
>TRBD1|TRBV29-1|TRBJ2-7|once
CSVRTGANEQYF
TGCAGCGTCCGGACAGGGGCCAACGAGCAGTACTTC
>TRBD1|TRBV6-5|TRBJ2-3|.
CASSSTGRWGTDTQYF
TGTGCCAGCAGTTCGACAGGGCGGTGGGGCACAGATACGCAGTATTTT
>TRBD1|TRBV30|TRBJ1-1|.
CAWSPDRGQTEAFF
TGTGCCTGGAGTCCTGACAGGGGGCAAACTGAAGCTTTCTTT
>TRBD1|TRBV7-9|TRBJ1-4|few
CASSSMDRGSTNEKLFF
TGTGCCAGCAGCTCTATGGACAGGGGGTCAACTAATGAAAAACTGTTTTTT
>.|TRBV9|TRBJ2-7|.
CASSVAPGALSYEQYF
TGTGCCAGCAGCGTAGCCCCAGGGGCCCTCTCCTACGAGCAGTACTTC
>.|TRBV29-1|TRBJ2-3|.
CSVEDPGDPRDTQYF
TGCAGCGTTGAAGATCCAGGGGACCCCAGGGATACGCAGTATTTT
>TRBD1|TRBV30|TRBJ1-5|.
CAWSGTGMEPQHF
TGTGCCTGGAGTGGGACAGGGATGGAGCCCCAGCATTTT
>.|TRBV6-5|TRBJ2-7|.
CASSYSEGSYEQYF
TGTGCCAGCAGTTACTCGGAGGGTTCCTACGAGCAGTACTTC
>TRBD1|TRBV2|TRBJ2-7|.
CASSGWTGFVLEQYF
TGTGCCAGCAGTGGCTGGACAGGGTTCGTTCTCGAGCAGTACTTC
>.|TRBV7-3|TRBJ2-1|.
CASSPSSVSSGEQFF
TGTGCCAGCAGCCCCTCTAGTGTGTCGTCCGGTGAGCAGTTCTTC
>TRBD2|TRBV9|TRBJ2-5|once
CASSVTAGGRGETQYF
TGTGCCAGCAGCGTAACGGCGGGGGGGAGGGGAGAGACCCAGTACTTC
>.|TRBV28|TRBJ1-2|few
CATYTLGPNYGYTF
TGTGCCACCTACACTCTGGGCCCTAACTATGGCTACACCTTC
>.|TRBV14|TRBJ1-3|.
CASSQAVFSGNTIYF
TGTGCCAGCAGCCAAGCGGTTTTCTCTGGAAACACCATATATTTT
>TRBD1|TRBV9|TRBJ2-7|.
CASSDGNRGQYEQYF
TGTGCCAGCAGTGACGGGAACAGGGGACAATACGAGCAGTACTTC
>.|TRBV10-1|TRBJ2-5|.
CASSETAGQETQYF
TGCGCCAGCAGTGAGACGGCAGGCCAAGAGACCCAGTACTTC
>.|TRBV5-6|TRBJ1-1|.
CASSLLGHHMNTEAFF
TGTGCCAGCAGCTTGTTGGGACATCACATGAACACTGAAGCTTTCTTT
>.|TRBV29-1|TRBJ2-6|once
CSARAPDNSGANVLTF
TGCAGCGCTCGAGCGCCTGATAACTCTGGGGCCAACGTCCTGACTTTC
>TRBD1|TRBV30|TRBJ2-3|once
CAWTAGTGPTDTQYF
TGTGCCTGGACAGCCGGGACAGGGCCCACAGATACGCAGTATTTT
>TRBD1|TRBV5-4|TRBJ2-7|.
CASSFTGVYEQYF
TGTGCCAGCAGCTTTACAGGGGTCTACGAGCAGTACTTC
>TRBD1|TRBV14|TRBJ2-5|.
CASSQYEDRGEQYF
TGTGCCAGCAGCCAATATGAGGACAGGGGTGAGCAGTACTTC
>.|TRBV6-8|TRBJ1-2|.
CATPPGRGEANYGYTF
TGTGCCACACCCCCAGGGAGGGGAGAAGCCAACTATGGCTACACCTTC
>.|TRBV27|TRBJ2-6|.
CASSPRGQGLRGANVLTF
TGTGCCAGCTCTCCCCGAGGACAGGGACTAAGAGGGGCCAACGTCCTGACTTTC
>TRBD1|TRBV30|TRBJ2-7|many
CASDRDSSYEQYF
TGTGCCTCAGACCGGGACAGCTCCTACGAGCAGTACTTC
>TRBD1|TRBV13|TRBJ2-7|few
CASSFGTGSSYEQYF
TGTGCCAGCAGCTTCGGGACAGGGAGCTCCTACGAGCAGTACTTC
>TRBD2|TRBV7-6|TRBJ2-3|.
CASSLTSGKDTQYF
TGTGCCAGCAGCTTGACTAGCGGGAAGGATACGCAGTATTTT
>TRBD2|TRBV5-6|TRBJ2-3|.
CASLRAGRTDTQYF
TGTGCCAGCCTCAGAGCGGGACGCACAGATACGCAGTATTTT
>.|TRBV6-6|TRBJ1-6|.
CASSLIAGPLHF
TGTGCCAGCAGTTTAATTGCGGGACCCCTCCACTTT
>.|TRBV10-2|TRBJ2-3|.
CASSNTRQLLF
TGCGCCAGCAGCAATACCCGACAGTTGCTTTTT
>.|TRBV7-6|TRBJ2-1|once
CADSMRFF
TGTGCCGACTCTATGAGGTTCTTC
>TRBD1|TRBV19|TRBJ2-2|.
CASGDRGLRNTGELFF
TGTGCCAGTGGGGACAGGGGGCTAAGGAACACCGGGGAGCTGTTTTTT
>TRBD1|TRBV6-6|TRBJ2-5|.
CASNLDRGETQYF
TGTGCCAGCAACCTAGACAGGGGCGAGACCCAGTACTTC
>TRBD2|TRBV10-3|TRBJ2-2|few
CAISEPAGVNTGELFF
TGTGCCATCAGTGAGCCCGCGGGAGTGAACACCGGGGAGCTGTTTTTT
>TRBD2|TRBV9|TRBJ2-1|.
CASTSGAGGYNEQFF
TGTGCCAGCACGTCCGGAGCGGGGGGGTACAATGAGCAGTTCTTC
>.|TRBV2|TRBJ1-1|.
CASSGTAKGIGNTEAFF
TGTGCCAGCAGTGGGACAGCGAAGGGGATCGGGAACACTGAAGCTTTCTTT
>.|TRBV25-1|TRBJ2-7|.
CASSPGGSYEQYF
TGTGCCAGCAGTCCCGGTGGTAGTTACGAGCAGTACTTC
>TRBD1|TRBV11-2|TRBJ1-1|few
CASSLMFGQGDTEAFF
TGTGCCAGCAGCTTAATGTTCGGACAGGGGGACACTGAAGCTTTCTTT
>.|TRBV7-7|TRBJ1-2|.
CASSPIRGGGYTF
TGTGCCAGCAGCCCCATACGCGGAGGTGGCTACACCTTC
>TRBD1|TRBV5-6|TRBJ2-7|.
CASSWDSYEQYF
TGTGCCAGCAGTTGGGACAGCTACGAGCAGTACTTC
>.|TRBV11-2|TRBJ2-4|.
CASSATDGRGHIQYF
TGTGCCAGCAGCGCGACCGACGGGAGGGGGCACATTCAGTACTTC
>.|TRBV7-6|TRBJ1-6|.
CASSLAGGEPLHF
TGTGCCAGCAGCTTAGCGGGGGGGGAACCCCTCCACTTT
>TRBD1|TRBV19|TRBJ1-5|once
CASSIWDRGGQLQHF
TGTGCCAGTAGTATATGGGACAGGGGTGGACAGCTCCAGCATTTT
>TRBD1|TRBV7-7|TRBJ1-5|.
CASSQGAREGNQPQHF
TGTGCTAGCAGCCAGGGGGCTAGGGAGGGCAATCAGCCCCAGCATTTT
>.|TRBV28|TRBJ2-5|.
CASSPGGRQETQYF
TGTGCCAGCAGTCCTGGGGGGAGACAAGAGACCCAGTACTTC